One sample yielded the 9 T cell receptor beta chains listed below, sequenced in a study of cytomegalovirus exposure and HLA in healthy donors. Produced via immunoSEQ multiplex PCR; TCRdb's table is partial and in-frame only. Of tens of thousands of clones in the sample, approximately 94% were seen once. The sequenced material came from PBMCs. The receptors were gathered from a woman younger than 35 in good health and CMV-seronegative.

The chain has TRBV4-2 and TRBJ2-7; 7 bases match TRBD2. Germline CDR1 LGHNA, CDR2 YNFKEQ. This CDR3 spans 13 amino acids. V lost 3 bases, J lost 2 bases, and 1 base stayed unmatched. The CDR3 here is CASSHGGAYEQYF. In nucleotides, the CDR3 is TGTGCCAGCAGCCATGGGGGGGCCTACGAGCAGTACTTC.

This clone was found once. The V gene is TRBV6-1, the J gene TRBJ2-7, with D possibly TRBD2 on 6 matching bases. With 4 bases removed from V and 6 bases from J, the gap between germline ends came to 16 bases. This CDR3 has 14 residues. CDR1 is MNHNS, CDR2 SASEGT, per germline. CDR3 loop: CASSVDGGSIEQYF. The DNA of the CDR3 is TGTGCCAGCAGTGTGGACGGGGGTTCTATCGAGCAGTACTTC.

This clone has more than one count but fewer than ten. The J gene is TRBJ1-1, the V gene TRBV29-1; 10 nucleotides align to TRBD1. The V segment lost 6 bases and the J segment 1 base; nucleotides outside the gene matches: 8. Germline loops: CDR1 SQVTM, CDR2 ANQGSEA. This CDR3 is 15 amino acids long. CDR3 sequence (DNA): TGCAGCGTCTACCCGGGACAGGGGCCGAACACTGAAGCTTTCTTT. Protein product: CSVYPGQGPNTEAFF.

The chain is built from TRBV30 and TRBJ1-1; 7 bases fit TRBD1. The V and J ends lost 4 bases and 1 base, in that order; junction bases with no gene match: 9. The CDR3 length is 15 residues. Germline lookup yields CDR1 GTSNPN and CDR2 SVGIG (reference sequence). The CDR3 here is CAWKRQGLTNTEAFF. Here the CDR3 DNA reads TGTGCCTGGAAGAGACAGGGATTAACGAACACTGAAGCTTTCTTT.

Here the CDR3 reads CASSPNTGIIYEQYF. CDR3 bases: TGTGCCAGCTCACCGAATACAGGGATAATATACGAGCAGTACTTC. This sequence joins TRBV18 and TRBJ2-7, with TRBD1 as a possible D gene (6 bases). The CDR3 covers 15 residues. Germline V CDR1 and CDR2: KGHSH, LQKENI. Trimming cost V 3 bases and J 4 bases, with 16 bases left between them.

This chain joins TRBV21-1 and TRBJ1-5; TRBD1 is taken as the D call from the table, unchecked against the DNA. TRBV21-1 constitutes a pseudogene. The CDR3 runs to 19 residues. The CDR3 bases are TGTGCCAGCAGCAAACCTAAGGGCCAGGGGGCACGGGTGGTACAGCCCCAGCATTTT. Residues: CASSKPKGQGARVVQPQHF.

The chain links TRBV9 to TRBJ1-2; 9 nucleotides match TRBD1. Trimming at V came to 2 bases and at J to 8 bases, leaving 10 bases not matched to a gene. The CDR3 covers 15 residues. The germline V gene has CDR1 SGDLS and CDR2 YYNGEE. The chain's CDR3 is CASSVGDREGRGYTF. CDR3 nucleotide sequence: TGTGCCAGCAGCGTCGGGGACAGGGAGGGTAGGGGCTACACCTTC.

The rearrangement uses TRBV5-4 and TRBJ1-1; unclear D gene. The CDR3 is 13 amino acids. Germline CDR1 reads SGHNT; CDR2 reads YYREEE (reference sequence). Trimming removed 7 bases from V and 0 bases from J, with 10 bases in between. The CDR3 coding sequence is TGTGCCAGCGGGGTAGCGGTGAACACTGAAGCTTTCTTT. Encoded protein: CASGVAVNTEAFF. Full variable domain (missing parts from reference TRBV5-4 and TRBJ1-1): ETGVTQSPTHLIKTRGQQVTLRCSSQSGHNTVSWYQQALGQGPQFIFQYYREEENGRGNFPPRFSGLQFPNYSSELNVNALELDDSALYLCASGVAVNTEAFFGQGTRLTVV.

Only one count was recorded for this clone. The V call is TRBV5-1, the J call TRBJ2-5; 15 nucleotides line up with TRBD2. This CDR3 contains 17 residues. V lost 4 bases to trimming and J lost 0 bases; unmatched junction nucleotides: 4. The germline V gene encodes CDR1 SGHRS and CDR2 YFSETQ. CDR3 in DNA: TGCGCCAGCAGCCCGGGACTAGCGGGGGGTTACCAAGAGACCCAGTACTTC. Translation gives CASSPGLAGGYQETQYF.